This T cell receptor (beta chain) was obtained from a study of post-analysis software for immune sequencing data. Background on the study: The cohort encompassed relapsing-remitting, secondary progressive and progressive-relapsing multiple sclerosis disease courses. Study-wide results and caveats: TRBV5-6, TRBV5-1 and TRBV20-1 were among 4 or 5 TRBV segments more frequent in patients than controls. Samples from one preparation batch, clustered by F measure, grouped strongly together. Multiple sclerosis patients showed significantly lower normalized Chao1 diversity than controls did.

Libraries were made from TCR beta cDNA, and they carried unique molecular identifiers. There were roughly 0.95 to 11 million T cells, and some 500,000 cDNA molecules came from them. From the PCR reads, TCRdb called clonotypes with MiXCR, one entry per CDR3 protein. The sample includes hundreds of thousands of distinct CDR3 sequences, around 64% of them seen just once. The V gene lost 1 base and the J gene lost 2 bases, with 4 bases spanning the gap. Germline V lookup: CDR1 SQVTM, CDR2 ANQGSEA. CDR3 length: 12 residues. There are a few counts of this clonotype. The antigen is unknown. Input material: blood. The source of this sequence is a girl aged 2-10 years with multiple sclerosis. The gene calls are TRBV29-1 and TRBJ2-3; D not resolved. The CDR3 DNA reads as TGCAGCGTTGAAGGGGACACAGATACGCAGTATTTT. Translation gives CSVEGDTDTQYF.